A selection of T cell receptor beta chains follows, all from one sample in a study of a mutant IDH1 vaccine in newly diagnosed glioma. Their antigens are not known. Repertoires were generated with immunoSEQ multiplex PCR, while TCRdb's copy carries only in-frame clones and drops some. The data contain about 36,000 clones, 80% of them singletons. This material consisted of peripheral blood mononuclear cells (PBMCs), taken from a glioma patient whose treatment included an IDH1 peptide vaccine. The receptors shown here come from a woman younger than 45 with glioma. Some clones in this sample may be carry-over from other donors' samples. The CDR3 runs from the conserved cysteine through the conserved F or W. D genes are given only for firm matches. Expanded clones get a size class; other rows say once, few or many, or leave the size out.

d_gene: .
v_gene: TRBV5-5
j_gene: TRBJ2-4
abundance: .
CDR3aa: CASSLAPGRTKNIQYF
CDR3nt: TGTGCCAGCAGCTTGGCCCCAGGGAGGACCAAAAACATTCAGTACTTC

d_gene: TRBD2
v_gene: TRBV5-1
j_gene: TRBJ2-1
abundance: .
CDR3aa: CASSLDSGTHYNEQFF
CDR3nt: TGCGCCAGCAGCTTGGATAGCGGGACTCACTACAATGAGCAGTTCTTC

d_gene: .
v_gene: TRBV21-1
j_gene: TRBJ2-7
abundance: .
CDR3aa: CASTLRPHSSYEQYF
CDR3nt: TGTGCCAGCACCCTTAGGCCCCATAGCTCCTACGAGCAGTACTTC

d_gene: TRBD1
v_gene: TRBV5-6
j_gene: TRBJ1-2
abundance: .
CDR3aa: CASSQVKRDSSYGYTF
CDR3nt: TGTGCCAGCAGCCAGGTAAAAAGGGACAGCTCATATGGCTACACCTTC

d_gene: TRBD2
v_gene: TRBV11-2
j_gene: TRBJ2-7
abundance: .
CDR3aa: CASSLLAGVGDEQYF
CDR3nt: TGTGCCAGCAGCTTACTAGCGGGAGTGGGAGACGAGCAGTACTTC

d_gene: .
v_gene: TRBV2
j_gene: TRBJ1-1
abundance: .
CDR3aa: CASSLDREAFF
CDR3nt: TGTGCCAGCAGCCTGGACAGAGAAGCTTTCTTT

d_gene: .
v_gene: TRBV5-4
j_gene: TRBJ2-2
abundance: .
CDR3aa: CASSLGQPNTGELFF
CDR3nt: TGTGCCAGCAGCTTGGGGCAACCGAACACCGGGGAGCTGTTTTTT

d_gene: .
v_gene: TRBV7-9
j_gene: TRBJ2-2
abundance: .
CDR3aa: CAIANRGYPGELFF
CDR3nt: TGTGCCATCGCTAACCGGGGGTACCCCGGGGAGCTGTTTTTT

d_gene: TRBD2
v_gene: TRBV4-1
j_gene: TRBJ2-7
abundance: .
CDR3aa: CASSTRTSGDYEQYF
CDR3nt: TGCGCCAGCAGCACCCGGACTAGCGGGGATTACGAGCAGTACTTC

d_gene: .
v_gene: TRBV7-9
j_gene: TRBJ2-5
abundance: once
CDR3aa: CASSLSPNEETQYF
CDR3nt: TGTGCCAGCAGCTTATCGCCTAATGAGGAGACCCAGTACTTC

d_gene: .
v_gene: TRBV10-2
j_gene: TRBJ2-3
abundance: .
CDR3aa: CASSPGGRGTDTQYF
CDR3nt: TGCGCCAGCAGCCCTGGCGGAAGGGGCACAGATACGCAGTATTTT